These 10 T cell receptor beta chains were all obtained from the same sample, sequenced in a study of cytomegalovirus exposure and HLA in healthy donors. The PCR contained 60 Vbeta and 13 Jbeta primers. Data came from immunoSEQ multiplex PCR; TCRdb stores just in-frame clones and leaves some out. The sample holds 130,000 to 150,000 clones, about 74% seen once. Material for sequencing was PBMCs. All receptors come from a woman in her forties or fifties in good health and CMV-seronegative.

The chain uses TRBV5-1 and TRBJ2-3; 9 bases line up with TRBD1. V lost 5 bases and J lost 4; bases outside the gene matches: 11. The CDR3 covers 16 residues. Germline lookup yields CDR1 SGHRS and CDR2 YFSETQ. The CDR3 DNA reads TGCGCCAGCAGTTACGAGACAGGGGGTATTGCAGATACGCAGTATTTT. This translates into CASSYETGGIADTQYF.

This chain links TRBV14 with TRBJ2-5; tentative D call: TRBD2 (7 bases). With 0 bases removed from V and 5 bases from J, the gap between germline ends came to 16 bases. Germline loops: CDR1 SGHDN, CDR2 FVKESK. This CDR3 is 16 amino acids long. The CDR3 sequence is CASSQDSGGRVETQYF. DNA of the CDR3: TGTGCCAGCAGCCAAGATTCCGGGGGGCGGGTGGAGACCCAGTACTTC.

The rearrangement links TRBV27 to TRBJ2-7; D is unclear. The ends were cut back, 5 bases at V and 2 bases at J, with 7 bases in the middle. Looked up from germline, CDR1 is MNHEY and CDR2 is SMNVEV (reference sequence). There are 12 residues in the CDR3. The CDR3 nucleotides read TGTGCCAGCAGTAACGGTCCCTACGAGCAGTACTTC. Residues: CASSNGPYEQYF.

The chain combines TRBV7-2 with TRBJ1-5; no firm D call. Trimming cost V 2 bases and J 3 bases, with 2 bases left between them. The CDR3 sequence is 12 residues long. Germline-derived CDR1 and CDR2 are SGHTA and FQGNSA. In DNA form, the CDR3 reads TGTGCCAGCAGCTTATACAATCAGCCCCAGCATTTT. Its protein product is CASSLYNQPQHF.

Only a few counts were recorded for this clone. The V and J genes are TRBV2 and TRBJ2-2; TRBD2 might be the D (5 bases). CDR1 is SNHLY, CDR2 FYNNEI, per germline. CDR3 length: 14 residues. Trimming cost V 1 base and J 5 bases, with 8 bases left between them. CDR3 DNA: TGTGCCAGCAGTGAAGACGGACTGACCGGGGAGCTGTTTTTT. It encodes CASSEDGLTGELFF.

V is TRBV7-8 and J is TRBJ1-6, with D perhaps matching TRBD1 (5 bases). Germline V gives CDR1 SGHVS, CDR2 FQNEAQ. The CDR3 spans 14 residues. Trimming shortened V by 6 bases and J by 5 bases, and 11 bases separated the two germline ends. CDR3 in DNA: TGTGCCAGCAGATACCAGGGTAATAATTCACCCCTCCACTTT. It is translated as CASRYQGNNSPLHF.

The chain uses TRBV5-1 and TRBJ2-1, with 9 positions matching TRBD1. V gave up 5 bases and J gave up 6 bases; unmatched junction bases: 6. This CDR3 is 14 amino acids long. Germline V gene data show CDR1 as SGHRS and CDR2 as YFSETQ. The DNA of the CDR3 is TGCGCCAGCAGTACAGGGGGCCCTGTCAATGAGCAGTTCTTC. It is translated as CASSTGGPVNEQFF.

This rearrangement joins TRBV5-1 to TRBJ2-7; 7 bases map to TRBD2. The CDR3 length is 17 residues. V lost 0 bases to trimming and J lost 0 bases; unmatched junction nucleotides: 9. Germline V CDR1 and CDR2: SGHRS, YFSETQ. CDR3: CASSLEFGGSSSYEQYF. The CDR3, as DNA: TGCGCCAGCAGCTTGGAATTCGGGGGGTCTAGCTCCTACGAGCAGTACTTC.

This clone has just a few counts. The gene calls are TRBV29-1 and TRBJ2-1; TRBD1 agrees at 8 bases. Germline trimming cut 6 bases from V and 9 bases from J; bases unmatched to any gene: 7. Germline lookup yields CDR1 SQVTM and CDR2 ANQGSEA. The CDR3 sequence is 12 residues long. The CDR3: CSVATGESEQFF. Here the CDR3 DNA reads TGCAGCGTAGCGACAGGGGAAAGTGAGCAGTTCTTC.

CDR3 amino acids: CASSTSGTGGYEQYF. CDR3 nucleotide sequence: TGTGCCAGCAGCACCTCCGGGACAGGGGGCTACGAGCAGTACTTC. The chain employs TRBV7-9 and TRBJ2-7, with TRBD1 identical over 11 bases. J gave up 3 bases and V 5 bases, and 6 bases lay outside the gene matches. Germline V lookup: CDR1 SEHNR, CDR2 FQNEAQ (reference sequence). The CDR3 runs to 15 residues.